This passage covers 4 T cell receptor beta chains from one sample sequenced in a study of T cells in Graves' hyperthyroidism and ophthalmopathy. Using RNA transcripts as the source, TCR beta CDR3 regions were amplified. TCR CDR3 regions were first amplified by RT-PCR with HTBI primers. Using its own MiXCR run on the multiplex PCR reads, TCRdb lists one record per CDR3 protein. The table has approximately 530,000 distinct CDR3 sequences, 15% to 20% seen once; the top ten hold over 45%. Specimen: blood. These receptors were taken from a man in his forties with Graves' ophthalmopathy.

In this sample, this clonotype turned up many times. This chain joins TRBV20-1 and TRBJ2-1; 12 nucleotides align to TRBD2. The CDR3 consists of 16 residues. Germline CDR1 and CDR2: DFQATT and SNEGSKA (reference sequence). The V gene end was trimmed by 6 bases and the J gene end by 10 bases; junction bases not matched to a gene: 16. In DNA, the CDR3 is TGCAGTGCCCCCGTGTGGCTAGCGGGAGGGCCCGGGGAGCAGTTCTTC. Protein: CSAPVWLAGGPGEQFF.

The V gene is TRBV7-9, the J gene TRBJ2-5, with TRBD2 identical over 7 bases. After removal of 4 bases from V and 1 base from J, the junction contained 6 bases not matched to a gene. Germline V lookup: CDR1 SEHNR, CDR2 FQNEAQ (reference sequence). CDR3 size: 15 residues. The CDR3 spells CASSYKRGTQETQYF. The CDR3 bases are TGTGCCAGCAGCTACAAGCGGGGAACCCAAGAGACCCAGTACTTC.

The rearrangement joins TRBV9 to TRBJ2-2; D ambiguous. Trimming shortened V by 0 bases and J by 10 bases, and 16 bases separated the two germline ends. The CDR3 has 15 residues. Germline-derived CDR1 and CDR2 are SGDLS and YYNGEE. CDR3 region: CASSVGDLIAEELFF. The DNA of the CDR3 is TGTGCCAGCAGCGTAGGAGACCTAATAGCCGAGGAGCTGTTTTTT.

This clonotype was seen many times. This chain joins TRBV28 and TRBJ2-4; 14 bases map to TRBD2. Germline lookup yields CDR1 MDHEN and CDR2 SYDVKM. Losses at the gene ends were 6 bases for V and 7 bases for J; bases not matched to a gene: 5. The CDR3 is made up of 15 amino acids. CDR3: CASRPTSGRGNIQYF. The CDR3 region has the DNA TGTGCCAGCAGGCCGACTAGCGGGAGGGGGAACATTCAGTACTTC. Full variable domain (outside the CDR3, taken from reference TRBV28 and TRBJ2-4): DVKVTQSSRYLVKRTGEKVFLECVQDMDHENMFWYRQDPGLGLRLIYFSYDVKMKEKGDIPEGYSVSREKKERFSLILESASTNQTSMYLCASRPTSGRGNIQYFGAGTRLSVL.